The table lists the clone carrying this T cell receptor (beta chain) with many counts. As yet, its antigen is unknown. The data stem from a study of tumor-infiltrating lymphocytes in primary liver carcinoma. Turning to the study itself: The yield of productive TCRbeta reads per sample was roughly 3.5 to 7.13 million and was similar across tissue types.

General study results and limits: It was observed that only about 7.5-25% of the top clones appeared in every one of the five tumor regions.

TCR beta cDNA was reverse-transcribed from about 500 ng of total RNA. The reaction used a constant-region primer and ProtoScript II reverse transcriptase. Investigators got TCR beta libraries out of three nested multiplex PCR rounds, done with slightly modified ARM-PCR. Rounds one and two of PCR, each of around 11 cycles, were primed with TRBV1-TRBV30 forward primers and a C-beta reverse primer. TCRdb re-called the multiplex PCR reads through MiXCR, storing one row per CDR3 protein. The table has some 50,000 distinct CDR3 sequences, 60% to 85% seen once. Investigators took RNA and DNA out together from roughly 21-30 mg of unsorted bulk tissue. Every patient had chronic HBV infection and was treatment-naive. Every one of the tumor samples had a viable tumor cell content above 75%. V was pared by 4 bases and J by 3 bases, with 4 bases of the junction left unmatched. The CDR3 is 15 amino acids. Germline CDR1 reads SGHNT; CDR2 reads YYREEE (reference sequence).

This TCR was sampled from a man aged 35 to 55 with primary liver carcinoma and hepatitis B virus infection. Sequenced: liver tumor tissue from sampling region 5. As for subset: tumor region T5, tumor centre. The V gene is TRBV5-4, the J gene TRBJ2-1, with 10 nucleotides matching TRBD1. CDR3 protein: CASSLDRGLYNEQFF. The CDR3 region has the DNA TGTGCCAGCAGCCTCGACAGGGGGCTCTACAATGAGCAGTTCTTC.